The next 10 T cell receptor beta chains were all read from a single sample in a study of OX40 agonist ivuxolimab in advanced cancers. The data were produced by immunoSEQ multiplex PCR, yet TCRdb's version contains in-frame clones alone and is incomplete. The table lists about 48,000 clones, under 85% of them singletons. Sequences were derived from CD4+ or CD8+ T cells sorted from blood, sampled in a trial of the OX40 agonist ivuxolimab. The receptor set was obtained from an adult with an advanced solid tumor such as melanoma, head and neck, liver or kidney cancer.

Turning to this clone: Other nucleotide sequences in the sample specify the same CDR3. The chain recombines TRBV2 with TRBJ1-2; maybe TRBD1 (6 bases). The length of the CDR3 is 13 residues. Germline-derived CDR1 and CDR2 are SNHLY and FYNNEI. V dropped 10 bases and J dropped 5 bases, with 17 bases sitting between them. CDR3 bases: TGTGCCACCCGTTTTGAGGGGGGTTATGGCTACACCTTC. This translates into CATRFEGGYGYTF. The full variable domain, completed using reference TRBV2 and TRBJ1-2, is EPEVTQTPSHQVTQMGQEVILRCVPISNHLYFYWYRQILGQKVEFLVSFYNNEISEKSEIFDDQFSVERPDGSNFTLKIRSTKLEDSAMYFCATRFEGGYGYTFGSGTRLTVV.

The V call is TRBV15, the J call TRBJ1-5; D not certain. V was pared by 0 bases and J by 11 bases, with 11 bases between. CDR3 length: 13 amino acids. The germline V gene has CDR1 LNHNV and CDR2 YYDKDF (reference sequence). The chain's CDR3 is CATSRDGWESQHF. CDR3 coding DNA: TGTGCCACCAGCAGAGATGGTTGGGAGTCCCAGCATTTT.

The chain is built from TRBV19 and TRBJ2-7; 7 bases are shared with TRBD1. CDR1 LNHDA and CDR2 SQIVND come from the germline V gene (reference sequence). With V trimmed by 1 base and J by 4 bases, 7 bases remained unmatched. This CDR3 contains 15 residues. The CDR3 nucleotides read TGTGCCAGTAGTATAGCCAGGGGGTTTTATTACGAGCAGTACTTC. Protein sequence: CASSIARGFYYEQYF.

The chain is built from TRBV7-9 and TRBJ2-1; D may match TRBD1 or TRBD2 (6 bases each). The CDR3 covers 16 residues. In germline, CDR1 is SEHNR, CDR2 FQNEAQ (reference sequence). The ends were cut back, 0 bases at V and 2 bases at J, with 11 bases in the middle. Written as DNA, the CDR3 is TGTGCCAGCAGCTTAGCGCTGGGGGGCCCCTACAATGAGCAGTTCTTC. Its translation: CASSLALGGPYNEQFF.

This sequence joins TRBV5-5 and TRBJ2-7; tentative D call: TRBD1 (7 bases). CDR1 and CDR2 (germline): SGHKS, YYEKEE (reference sequence). The CDR3 is made up of 16 amino acids. Trimming shortened V by 3 bases and J by 1 base, and 17 bases separated the two germline ends. The CDR3 here is CASSSAGGRYSYEQYF. The CDR3 DNA follows: TGTGCCAGCAGCTCCGCAGGGGGGCGGTATTCCTACGAGCAGTACTTC.

V usage is TRBV6-6 and J usage is TRBJ2-2; TRBD2 matches 7 bases. The CDR3 is 16 residues long. V trimming: 3 bases; J trimming: 2 bases; junction bases outside the gene matches: 6. Looked up from germline, CDR1 is MNHNY and CDR2 is SVGAGI (reference sequence). The CDR3 here is CASSYMGGSNTGELFF. The CDR3 DNA follows: TGTGCCAGCAGTTATATGGGGGGGTCCAACACCGGGGAGCTGTTTTTT.

The rearrangement uses TRBV9 and TRBJ2-1; D is possibly TRBD2 (5 bases). Germline V lookup: CDR1 SGDLS, CDR2 YYNGEE. This CDR3 region has 14 residues. Between the trimmed V and J ends, which lost 1 base and 9 bases, there was a span of 14 bases. CDR3 region: CASSVRDRGGEQFF. CDR3 nucleotide sequence: TGTGCCAGCAGCGTAAGAGATAGAGGAGGTGAGCAGTTCTTC.

The rearrangement joins TRBV27 to TRBJ2-5; no reliable D call. The CDR3 loop spans 13 amino acids. Trimming took 0 bases from V and 5 from J, leaving 7 bases between them. Germline lookup yields CDR1 MNHEY and CDR2 SMNVEV (reference sequence). The CDR3 nucleotides are TGTGCCAGCAGTTTATCGATGGAGGAGACCCAGTACTTC. Its protein is CASSLSMEETQYF.

CDR3 in amino acids: CASSLDRGPPYEQYF. The DNA for the CDR3 is TGTGCCAGCAGCCTCGACAGGGGGCCACCCTACGAGCAGTACTTC. The chain joins TRBV7-3 to TRBJ2-7, with 10 bases matching TRBD1. V shed 5 bases, J shed 2 bases, and the junction held 6 bases outside the gene matches. The CDR3 is made up of 15 amino acids. CDR1 is SGHTA and CDR2 is FQGTGA in the germline V gene.

J is TRBJ1-1 and V is TRBV9; 9 bases are shared with TRBD1. From germline, CDR1 is SGDLS and CDR2 YYNGEE. CDR3 size: 16 residues. Trimming cost V 3 bases and J 0 bases; bases outside gene matches: 6. The CDR3 nucleotides are TGTGCCAGCAGCGACCCGGGACAGGGCCTGAACACTGAAGCTTTCTTT. Its protein product is CASSDPGQGLNTEAFF.